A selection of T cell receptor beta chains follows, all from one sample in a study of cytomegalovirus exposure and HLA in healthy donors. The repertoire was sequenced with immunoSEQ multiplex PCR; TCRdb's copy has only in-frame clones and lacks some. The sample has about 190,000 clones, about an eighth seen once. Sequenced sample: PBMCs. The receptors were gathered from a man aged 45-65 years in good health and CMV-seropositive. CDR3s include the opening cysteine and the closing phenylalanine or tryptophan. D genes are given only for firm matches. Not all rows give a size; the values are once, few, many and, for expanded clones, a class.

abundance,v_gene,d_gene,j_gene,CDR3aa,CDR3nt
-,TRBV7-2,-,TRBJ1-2,CASSRTGYNYGYTF,TGTGCCAGCAGCCGTACAGGGTATAACTATGGCTACACCTTC
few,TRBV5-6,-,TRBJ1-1,CASSLAGAGGEAFF,TGTGCCAGCAGCTTGGCCGGGGCGGGAGGTGAAGCTTTCTTT
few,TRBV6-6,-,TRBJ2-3,CASSYASATDTQYF,TGTGCCAGCAGTTACGCAAGCGCGACAGATACGCAGTATTTT
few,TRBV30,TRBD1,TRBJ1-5,CAWSAKQGGQPQHF,TGTGCCTGGAGTGCCAAACAGGGGGGACAGCCCCAGCATTTT
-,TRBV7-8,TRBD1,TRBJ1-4,CASSLDGTVSEKLFF,TGTGCCAGCAGCTTAGATGGGACAGTCAGCGAAAAACTGTTTTTT
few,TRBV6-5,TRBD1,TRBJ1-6,CASTRQGPNSPLHF,TGTGCCAGCACCCGACAGGGCCCTAATTCACCCCTCCACTTT
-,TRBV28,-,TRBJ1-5,CASSFQGNQPQHF,TGTGCCAGCAGTTTCCAGGGTAATCAGCCCCAGCATTTT
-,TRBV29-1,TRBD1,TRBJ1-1,CSVEEGQGATEAFF,TGCAGCGTTGAAGAGGGCCAGGGGGCTACTGAAGCTTTCTTT
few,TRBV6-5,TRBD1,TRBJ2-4,CASSYSTGGDIQYF,TGTGCCAGCAGTTATTCGACAGGGGGTGACATTCAGTACTTC
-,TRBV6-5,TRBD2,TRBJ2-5,CASRGLSGGSETQYF,TGTGCCAGCAGGGGACTGAGCGGGGGGTCAGAGACCCAGTACTTC
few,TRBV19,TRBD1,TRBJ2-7,CASSPAGTGSYEQYF,TGTGCCAGTAGTCCGGCGGGGACAGGGAGCTACGAGCAGTACTTC
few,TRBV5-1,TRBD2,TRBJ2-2,CASSLSSGGHHTGELFF,TGCGCCAGCAGCTTGTCTAGCGGGGGACATCACACCGGGGAGCTGTTTTTT